Listed here are 19 T cell receptor beta chains from one sample, sequenced in a study of technical replicates of blood from a handful of donors. Profiling relied on immunoSEQ multiplex PCR, and the TCRdb table lists in-frame clones only, not all of them. The data show about 89,000 clones, with just under 95% seen just once and 0.2% to 0.3% held by the top ten. The specimen was T cells isolated from PBMCs. All receptors come from a human donor in good health.

The J gene is TRBJ1-3, the V gene TRBV27; TRBD1 matches at 9 bases. J gave up 4 bases and V 5 bases, and 6 bases lay outside the gene matches. The CDR3 extends over 15 amino acids. CDR1 is MNHEY and CDR2 is SMNVEV in the germline V gene (reference sequence). CDR3 amino acids: CASSPTGGRGNTIYF. The CDR3 nucleotides are TGTGCCAGCAGTCCTACAGGGGGCAGGGGAAACACCATATATTTT.

The rearrangement links TRBV7-8 to TRBJ1-5; 7 bases map to TRBD1. CDR1 and CDR2 from the germline V gene are SGHVS and FQNEAQ. This CDR3 has 16 amino acids. V gave up 3 bases and J gave up 0 bases; unmatched junction bases: 5. The CDR3 sequence: CASSLTGLYSNQPQHF. CDR3 DNA: TGTGCCAGCAGCTTGACAGGGTTATATAGCAATCAGCCCCAGCATTTT.

V usage is TRBV5-1 and J usage is TRBJ1-5; D might be TRBD1 (6 bases). The CDR3 has 16 residues. The germline V gene encodes CDR1 SGHRS and CDR2 YFSETQ. V lost 4 bases and J 5 bases, leaving 19 bases between the germline ends. The CDR3 DNA sequence: TGCGCCAGCAGCCCGGAGGGGGGGGGATCTGATCAGCCCCAGCATTTT. Amino acid sequence: CASSPEGGGSDQPQHF.

The rearrangement joins TRBV19 to TRBJ1-5; TRBD1 matches 9 bases. The CDR3 covers 15 residues. With 5 bases clipped from V and 2 bases from J, the junction kept 4 bases outside the gene matches. The germline gives CDR1 LNHDA, CDR2 SQIVND (reference sequence). The CDR3 spells CASSSQGAGNQPQHF. As DNA, the CDR3 is TGTGCCAGTAGTTCACAGGGGGCGGGCAATCAGCCCCAGCATTTT. The variable domain in full, with the rest retrieved from reference TRBV19 and TRBJ1-5, is DGGITQSPKYLFRKEGQNVTLSCEQNLNHDAMYWYRQDPGQGLRLIYYSQIVNDFQKGDIAEGYSVSREKKESFPLTVTSAQKNPTAFYLCASSSQGAGNQPQHFGDGTRLSIL.

The V gene is TRBV21-1, the J gene TRBJ2-3; the table's D gene call, TRBD2, was not cross checked with the DNA. TRBV21-1 represents a pseudogene. CDR3 size: 19 residues. The CDR3 DNA is TGTGCCAGCAGCGGGGGGTGCACTAGCGGGTCGAGGGGCACAGATACGCAGTATTTT. It specifies CASSGGCTSGSRGTDTQYF.

This clone appeared once. V and J are TRBV28 and TRBJ2-3; D is possibly TRBD1 (6 bases). V lost 6 bases to trimming and J lost 0 bases, with 16 bases between them. CDR1 and CDR2 (germline): MDHEN, SYDVKM. The length of the CDR3 is 16 residues. The CDR3 is CASSPRPGTSTDTQYF. CDR3 nucleotide sequence: TGTGCCAGCAGCCCTCGTCCCGGGACAAGCACAGATACGCAGTATTTT.

This chain uses TRBV7-9 with TRBJ2-7, with 10 positions matching TRBD2. The CDR3 length is 18 residues. Trimming cost V 5 bases and J 7 bases; bases outside gene matches: 20. Germline V gene sequence: CDR1 SEHNR, CDR2 FQNEAQ (reference sequence). The CDR3 spells CASSQPGQPGLASQEQYF. DNA of the CDR3: TGTGCCAGCAGCCAGCCAGGACAGCCGGGACTAGCGTCACAAGAGCAGTACTTC.

This chain connects TRBV9 to TRBJ2-2; possible D gene TRBD1, 6 bases. The CDR3 contains 16 residues. Germline loops: CDR1 SGDLS, CDR2 YYNGEE. V lost 4 bases and J 0 bases, leaving 13 bases between the germline ends. For the CDR3, the DNA is TGTGCCAGCAGCACACAAGGGGGAACGAACACCGGGGAGCTGTTTTTT. This gives the protein CASSTQGGTNTGELFF.

The chain links TRBV21-1 to TRBJ1-2; TRBD1 is the table's D call and was not checked against the DNA. TRBV21-1 is labeled a pseudogene. The CDR3 contains 17 residues. The CDR3 spells CASSKPGTGDYNYGYTF. CDR3 in DNA: TGTGCCAGCAGCAAACCCGGCACAGGGGATTATAACTATGGCTACACCTTC.

This chain joins TRBV28 and TRBJ2-1; 16 positions match TRBD2. CDR3 length: 19 residues. Germline CDR1 MDHEN, CDR2 SYDVKM. V was pared by 7 bases and J by 6 bases, with 15 bases of the junction left unmatched. DNA for the CDR3: TGTGCCAGCAAACCCCCCTCGGGACTAGCGGGAGGGCCCGGCAATGAGCAGTTCTTC. This sequence encodes CASKPPSGLAGGPGNEQFF.

The V gene is TRBV7-8, the J gene TRBJ2-7, with 8 bases that match TRBD1. This CDR3 contains 14 residues. The germline gives CDR1 SGHVS, CDR2 FQNEAQ. The J segment lost 2 bases and the V segment lost 2 bases, leaving 2 bases of the junction unmatched. CDR3 nucleotide sequence: TGTGCCAGCAGCTTACAGGGGGCCACCTACGAGCAGTACTTC. Translation: CASSLQGATYEQYF. Drawing the rest from reference TRBV7-8 and TRBJ2-7, the complete variable domain is GAGVSQSPRYKVAKRGQDVALRCDPISGHVSLFWYQQALGQGPEFLTYFQNEAQLDKSGLPSDRFFAERPEGSVSTLKIQRTQQEDSAVYLCASSLQGATYEQYFGPGTRLTVT.

For the CDR3, the DNA is TGTGCCAGCAAGGTGTCGGAACGGGGAGAAAACATTCAGTACTTC. Translating it yields CASKVSERGENIQYF. The V and J genes are TRBV6-4 and TRBJ2-4, with D maybe TRBD2 (5 bases). Germline assignment: CDR1 MRHNA and CDR2 SNTAGT. V was pared by 7 bases and J by 5 bases, with 18 bases between. The CDR3 totals 15 residues.

This chain connects TRBV7-3 to TRBJ2-5, with a weak D call TRBD2 (6 bases). With 0 bases removed from V and 2 bases from J, the gap between germline ends came to 7 bases. Germline CDR1 and CDR2: SGHTA and FQGTGA. The CDR3 consists of 14 residues. CDR3 sequence: CASSLTAGQETQYF. For the CDR3, the DNA is TGTGCCAGCAGCTTAACTGCGGGGCAAGAGACCCAGTACTTC. Full variable domain (outside the CDR3, taken from reference TRBV7-3 and TRBJ2-5): GAGVSQTPSNKVTEKGKYVELRCDPISGHTALYWYRQSLGQGPEFLIYFQGTGAADDSGLPNDRFFAVRPEGSVSTLKIQRTERGDSAVYLCASSLTAGQETQYFGPGTRLLVL.

The chain uses TRBV9 and TRBJ2-3; TRBD2 matches at 8 bases. From germline, CDR1 is SGDLS and CDR2 YYNGEE. After removal of 0 bases from V and 3 bases from J, the junction contained 3 bases not matched to a gene. The CDR3 loop spans 15 amino acids. DNA of the CDR3: TGTGCCAGCAGCGTAGTAGCGGGGTCTACAGATACGCAGTATTTT. As protein: CASSVVAGSTDTQYF. Using reference TRBV9 and TRBJ2-3 for the parts outside the CDR3, the full variable domain is DSGVTQTPKHLITATGQRVTLRCSPRSGDLSVYWYQQSLDQGLQFLIQYYNGEERAKGNILERFSAQQFPDLHSELNLSSLELGDSALYFCASSVVAGSTDTQYFGPGTRLTVL.

The chain carries TRBV12-5 and TRBJ1-6, with D possibly TRBD1 on 5 matching bases. Trimming removed 6 bases at V and 7 bases at J, with 13 bases between. CDR3 length: 14 residues. Germline V gives CDR1 LGHNT, CDR2 FRNRAP. The CDR3 spells CASGSQGGNSPLHF. The CDR3 DNA sequence: TGTGCTAGTGGATCTCAGGGAGGGAATTCACCCCTCCACTTT.

The rearrangement uses TRBV6-6 and TRBJ1-2; 7 nucleotides align to TRBD1. CDR3 size: 13 residues. Germline loops: CDR1 MNHNY, CDR2 SVGAGI (reference sequence). The V segment lost 4 bases and the J segment 6 bases; nucleotides outside the gene matches: 5. In DNA, the CDR3 is TGTGCCAGCAGTTCGATCACAGGGGATGGCTACACCTTC. Its translation: CASSSITGDGYTF.

This rearrangement joins TRBV5-1 to TRBJ2-1; 7 nucleotides line up with TRBD1. The CDR3 has 15 residues. The V gene's germline CDR1 is SGHRS and CDR2 YFSETQ. Losses at the gene ends were 7 bases for V and 4 bases for J; bases not matched to a gene: 11. The chain's CDR3 is CASHRGTGVYNEQFF. The CDR3 DNA follows: TGCGCCAGCCACAGGGGAACAGGGGTATACAATGAGCAGTTCTTC.

The chain joins TRBV6-1 to TRBJ2-7; TRBD1 matches at 7 bases. Germline V CDR1 and CDR2: MNHNS, SASEGT. After removal of 8 bases from V and 0 bases from J, the junction contained 4 bases not matched to a gene. The CDR3 runs 13 residues. DNA of the CDR3: TGTGCCAGCTCTGGGACAGTCTCCTACGAGCAGTACTTC. This codes for CASSGTVSYEQYF.

This sequence joins TRBV23-1 and TRBJ2-7, with D possibly TRBD1 on 6 matching bases. TRBV23-1 is filed as an ORF, its function uncertain. V lost 6 bases and J lost 2, with 14 bases in between. The CDR3 contains 14 residues. CDR3 region: CASRTGHGTYEQYF. The CDR3, as DNA: TGCGCCAGCAGGACGGGACACGGGACCTACGAGCAGTACTTC.